The 17 T cell receptor beta chains in this list originate from one sample, sequenced in a study of shared clonotypes between healthy human individuals. The assay was immunoSEQ multiplex PCR, and TCRdb's table has in-frame clones only and misses some. The data hold fewer than 550,000 clones, with roughly 85% observed a single time. Sequences were obtained from PBMCs. The receptor source for this set is a woman aged 40 to 55 in good health. Some clones in this sample may be carry-over from other donors' samples.

CDR3 loop: CASSLVVGLNTEAFF. For the CDR3, the DNA is TGCGCCAGCAGCTTGGTGGTAGGGCTGAACACTGAAGCTTTCTTT. V gene TRBV5-1 combines with J gene TRBJ1-1; D is unresolved. The V end lost 0 bases, the J end lost 0 bases, and 9 bases lay between the germline ends. The CDR3 sequence is 15 residues long. Germline CDR1 SGHRS, CDR2 YFSETQ.

This chain uses TRBV5-1 with TRBJ2-5; 7 positions agree with TRBD2. Germline V CDR1 and CDR2: SGHRS, YFSETQ. This CDR3 region has 14 residues. After removal of 5 bases from V and 2 bases from J, the junction contained 6 bases not matched to a gene. The CDR3 loop reads CASSGGLLQETQYF. The CDR3 region has the DNA TGCGCCAGCAGTGGGGGACTACTTCAAGAGACCCAGTACTTC.

The sample holds a few counts of this clone. This CDR3 is CASSLRAGGEQYF. The CDR3 DNA sequence: TGTGCCAGCAGCTTACGGGCGGGCGGCGAGCAGTACTTC. The V call is TRBV11-2, the J call TRBJ2-7, with TRBD2 as a possible D gene (5 bases). Germline V gene data show CDR1 as SGHAT and CDR2 as FQNNGV. This CDR3 region has 13 residues. V lost 2 bases and J lost 6, with 11 bases in between.

This clone has just one count. The gene calls are TRBV19 and TRBJ2-3; 8 bases fit TRBD2. The germline CDR1 and CDR2 sequences are LNHDA and SQIVND (reference sequence). This CDR3 has 13 amino acids. V lost 11 bases to trimming and J lost 3 bases; unmatched junction nucleotides: 7. The CDR3 DNA sequence: TGTGCCGCCTCCGGGACTAGAACAGATACGCAGTATTTT. Residues: CAASGTRTDTQYF. The full variable domain, completed using reference TRBV19 and TRBJ2-3, is DGGITQSPKYLFRKEGQNVTLSCEQNLNHDAMYWYRQDPGQGLRLIYYSQIVNDFQKGDIAEGYSVSREKKESFPLTVTSAQKNPTAFYLCAASGTRTDTQYFGPGTRLTVL.

This chain connects TRBV28 to TRBJ1-4; 8 bases agree with TRBD1. The junction had 12 bases not matched to a gene; V was cut back by 8 bases and J by 7 bases. The CDR3 totals 15 residues. Germline CDR1 and CDR2: MDHEN and SYDVKM. DNA of the CDR3: TGTGCCAGCTCTAGGCAGGGGGCTCTTGGTGAAAAACTGTTTTTT. Its protein product is CASSRQGALGEKLFF.

The rearrangement uses TRBV19 and TRBJ1-5; 9 nucleotides agree with TRBD1. The ends lost 7 bases at V and 0 bases at J; junction bases unmatched: 4. CDR3 length equals 15 residues. Per the germline V gene, CDR1 is LNHDA and CDR2 is SQIVND (reference sequence). Here the CDR3 reads CASTRTGDSNQPQHF. CDR3 sequence (DNA): TGTGCCAGTACTAGGACAGGGGATAGCAATCAGCCCCAGCATTTT.

Remarks on this clone: This sample includes further DNA sequences coding for the same CDR3. V usage is TRBV7-3 and J usage is TRBJ2-3; D call uncertain. Per the germline V gene, CDR1 is SGHTA and CDR2 is FQGTGA. Between the trimmed V and J ends, which lost 8 bases and 1 base, there was a span of 7 bases. This CDR3 comprises 12 residues. The CDR3 sequence: CASSWGTDTQYF. CDR3 DNA sequence: TGTGCCAGCTCTTGGGGCACAGATACGCAGTATTTT.

The chain is built from TRBV7-9 and TRBJ1-1; 7 nucleotides match TRBD1. The V gene's germline CDR1 is SEHNR and CDR2 FQNEAQ (reference sequence). J gave up 2 bases and V 5 bases, and 14 bases lay outside the gene matches. The CDR3 loop spans 17 amino acids. The CDR3: CASSTPSGTVSNTEAFF. The DNA for the CDR3 is TGTGCCAGCAGCACCCCATCCGGGACAGTGAGTAACACTGAAGCTTTCTTT.

The chain couples TRBV9 to TRBJ2-5; tentatively, D is TRBD1 (6 bases). The CDR3 has 14 amino acids. The germline CDR1 and CDR2 sequences are SGDLS and YYNGEE. V was trimmed by 0 bases and J by 4 bases, leaving 10 bases between them. The CDR3 reads CASSVAGVRETQYF. The CDR3 coding sequence is TGTGCCAGCAGCGTAGCAGGGGTACGAGAGACCCAGTACTTC.

This rearrangement joins TRBV2 to TRBJ2-7, with D tentatively TRBD1 (6 bases). V shed 1 base and J shed 0 bases, with 19 bases lying between them. There are 18 residues in the CDR3. The germline CDR1 and CDR2 sequences are SNHLY and FYNNEI. CDR3 coding DNA: TGTGCCAGCAGTGAAGAGGGCTTTCGTCAGGGGAGCTCCTACGAGCAGTACTTC. As protein: CASSEEGFRQGSSYEQYF.

The chain uses TRBV28 and TRBJ2-5; D remains ambiguous. CDR1 and CDR2 (germline): MDHEN, SYDVKM. The CDR3 length is 12 residues. Between the trimmed V and J ends, which lost 6 bases and 5 bases, there was a span of 10 bases. The CDR3 loop is CASRKPGETQYF. CDR3 bases: TGTGCCAGCAGGAAGCCGGGCGAGACCCAGTACTTC. Full variable domain (missing parts from reference TRBV28 and TRBJ2-5): DVKVTQSSRYLVKRTGEKVFLECVQDMDHENMFWYRQDPGLGLRLIYFSYDVKMKEKGDIPEGYSVSREKKERFSLILESASTNQTSMYLCASRKPGETQYFGPGTRLLVL.

V gene TRBV6-5 combines with J gene TRBJ1-1, with 8 bases that match TRBD1. Germline V gene lookup returns CDR1 MNHEY and CDR2 SVGAGI. V was clipped by 4 bases and J by 1 base; unmatched bases: 8. CDR3 length: 16 amino acids. Here the CDR3 reads CASSFGQGRANTEAFF. CDR3 in DNA: TGTGCCAGCAGTTTCGGACAGGGAAGGGCGAACACTGAAGCTTTCTTT.

V usage is TRBV14 and J usage is TRBJ2-2; D may be TRBD1 (6 bases). Germline values: CDR1 SGHDN, CDR2 FVKESK. The ends were cut back, 3 bases at V and 6 bases at J, with 11 bases in the middle. The CDR3 is 14 amino acids. CDR3 sequence reads: CASSQQGWAGELFF. CDR3 DNA: TGTGCCAGCAGCCAGCAGGGGTGGGCCGGGGAGCTGTTTTTT.

This chain connects TRBV28 to TRBJ2-1, with 12 bases matching TRBD2. The germline gives CDR1 MDHEN, CDR2 SYDVKM. Trimming removed 5 bases from V and 8 bases from J; junction bases left unmatched: 7. The CDR3 extends over 15 amino acids. CDR3 sequence: CASSVSSGRAYEQFF. In DNA, the CDR3 is TGTGCCAGCAGTGTCTCTAGCGGGAGGGCCTATGAGCAGTTCTTC.

The chain couples TRBV7-8 to TRBJ2-2; D perhaps matches TRBD2 (6 bases). This CDR3 contains 13 residues. The germline gives CDR1 SGHVS, CDR2 FQNEAQ. The V end was cut by 5 bases, the J end by 6 bases, with 10 bases between. CDR3 region: CASSRLVPGELFF. DNA for the CDR3: TGTGCCAGCAGCAGACTAGTTCCCGGGGAGCTGTTTTTT.

The genes are TRBV2 and TRBJ2-7; D call uncertain. CDR3 length: 12 residues. From germline, CDR1 is SNHLY and CDR2 FYNNEI. V was pared by 10 bases and J by 3 bases, with 13 bases between. CDR3 DNA sequence: TGTGCCACGTCCCAGGCTCGCTACGAGCAGTACTTC. It specifies CATSQARYEQYF. The complete variable domain, with remaining parts taken from reference TRBV2 and TRBJ2-7, reads EPEVTQTPSHQVTQMGQEVILRCVPISNHLYFYWYRQILGQKVEFLVSFYNNEISEKSEIFDDQFSVERPDGSNFTLKIRSTKLEDSAMYFCATSQARYEQYFGPGTRLTVT.

The chain links TRBV21-1 to TRBJ2-3. TRBV21-1 is a listed pseudogene. This CDR3 is 14 amino acids long. CDR3 loop: CASSKRGGTDTQYF. CDR3 bases: TGTGCCAGCAGCAAAAGGGGGGGCACAGATACGCAGTATTTT.